This T cell receptor (beta chain) was found in a study of early T cells in non-severe SARS-CoV-2 infection (dated by TCRdb to about 2021). For the study in its entirety: Because TCR sequencing was done on bulk RNA from unsorted whole blood, the alpha and beta chains could not be paired. Study-wide conclusions, independent of this receptor: VDJdb matching was skewed toward anti-spike CD8 responses and likely underestimated virus-specific expansions, missing private and CD4 specificities.

This was a case-control study nested in a cohort of healthcare workers in London, UK, who had nasopharyngeal swab PCR tests and blood samples taken every week. Between 23 and 31 March 2020, the week of the UK lockdown, healthcare workers were enrolled and then followed up weekly for as long as 16 weeks. The protocol used for the library was 5' RACE. TCRdb names NextSeq 500 as the instrument used. The TCR library protocol attached unique molecular identifiers to individual cDNA molecules to correct for sequencing error and PCR bias. Both TCR alpha and beta chains were sequenced, and tight co-correlation was observed between alpha and beta sequence abundances in each sample. The original pipeline was this. Decombinator V4 was used to annotate the V gene, J gene and CDR3 of the TCR sequences. TCRs were defined as expanded if a significant change between any two time points was detected under a Poisson model with p below 0.0001. Abundances of TCRs were expressed as counts per million after normalisation to the total number of TCRs sequenced in each sample. VDJdb, accessed 1 November 2021, was searched for CMV, EBV and SARS-CoV-2 annotated TCRs, excluding TCRs annotated for multiple antigens. TCRdb applied fastp at Q25 and MiXCR to the public reads, then kept only in-frame beta chains. Here each entry gathers all rows of one CDR3 protein and keeps the most common genes and DNA. It is TCRdb's table, rather than the study itself, that gives the V and J calls and clone size. The sample data list just under 90,000 distinct CDR3 sequences, and around 15% of these were observed just once. The ten largest clones capture more than 6.5% of the sample.

This clonotype was counted only a few times. The specificity of this receptor is unknown. No qualities accompany the bases; no much larger clone lies one base away. The specimen sequenced was whole blood. This clonotype was obtained from an adult who was a healthcare worker with PCR-confirmed SARS-CoV-2 infection or an uninfected control (not recorded which).

CDR3 loop: CSVVRIEAFF. The nucleotide sequence is TGCAGCGTTGTGAGGATAGAAGCTTTCTTT. The chain was built from TRBV29-1 and TRBJ1-1; no D segment can be confidently identified. Deletion took 4 bases off V and 8 bases off J, with a span of 8 bases between the germline ends. The germline V gene encodes CDR1 SQVTM and CDR2 ANQGSEA. The CDR3, cysteine through phenylalanine, is 10 amino acids long. Only the CDR3 part of the read is kept: 30 bases, read in frame from the first base. Beyond the CDR3, the reference TRBV29-1 and TRBJ1-1 genes provide the residues; the full variable domain reads: SAVISQKPSRDICQRGTSLTIQCQVDSQVTMMFWYRQQPGQSLTLIATANQGSEATYESGFVIDKFPISRPNLTFSTLTVSNMSPEDSSIYLCSVVRIEAFFGQGTRLTVV.